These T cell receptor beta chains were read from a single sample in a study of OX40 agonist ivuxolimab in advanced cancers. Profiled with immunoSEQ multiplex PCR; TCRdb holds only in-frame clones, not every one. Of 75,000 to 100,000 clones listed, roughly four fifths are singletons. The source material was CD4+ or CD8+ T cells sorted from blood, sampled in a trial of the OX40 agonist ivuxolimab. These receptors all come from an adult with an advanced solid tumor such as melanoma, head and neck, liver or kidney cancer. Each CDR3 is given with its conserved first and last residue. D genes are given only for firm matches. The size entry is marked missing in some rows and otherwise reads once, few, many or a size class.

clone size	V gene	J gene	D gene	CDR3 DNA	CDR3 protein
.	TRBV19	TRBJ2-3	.	TGTGCCAGTAGTATAGTTTACGGGAGCACAGATACGCAGTATTTT	CASSIVYGSTDTQYF
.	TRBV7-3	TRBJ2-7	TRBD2	TGTGCCAGCAGCTTAGCAGTCGGCGCGGGAGACGAGCAGTACTTC	CASSLAVGAGDEQYF
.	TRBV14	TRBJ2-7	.	TGTGCCAGCAGCCAAGCAGAACTCCAGGGGTTTCCTATGAAGCAGTACTTC	CASSQAELQGFPMKQYF
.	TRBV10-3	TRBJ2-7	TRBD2	TGTGCCACCGGGATGGCAAGCGGGGCCTACGAGCAGTACTTC	CATGMASGAYEQYF
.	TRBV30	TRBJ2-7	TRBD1	TGTGCCTGGAGTGTAGGGGCGGCTATGGACAGGGGGTACGAGCAGTACTTC	CAWSVGAAMDRGYEQYF
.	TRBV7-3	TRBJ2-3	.	TGTGCCAGCAGCCTCGGTGGGGGGCAGGCAGATACGCAGTATTTT	CASSLGGGQADTQYF
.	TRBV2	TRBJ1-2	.	TGTGCCAGCAGTGAGGGCAGGGAAAGCTATGGCTACACCTTC	CASSEGRESYGYTF
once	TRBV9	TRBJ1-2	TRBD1	TGTGCCAGCAGCGTATCGAAGACAGGGCGAGTTCGAGGCTACACCTTC	CASSVSKTGRVRGYTF
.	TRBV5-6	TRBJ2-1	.	TGTGCCAGCAGCCTGGACCGAGGAAGCTCCTACAATGAGCAGTTCTTC	CASSLDRGSSYNEQFF
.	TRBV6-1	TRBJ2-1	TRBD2	TGTGCCAGCAGCCAGCGGGAGGGTTATGAGCAGTTCTTC	CASSQREGYEQFF
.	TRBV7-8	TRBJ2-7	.	TGTGCCAGCAGCTTACTGGGGACATCTCAATACGAGCAGTACTTC	CASSLLGTSQYEQYF
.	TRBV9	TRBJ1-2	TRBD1	TGTGCCAGCACCTTTAGTCAGGGGGGGACCTATGGCTACACCTTC	CASTFSQGGTYGYTF
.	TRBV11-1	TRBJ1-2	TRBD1	TGTGCCAGCAGCCGCCTCGAACAGGGGGCCGGCTATGGCTACACCTTC	CASSRLEQGAGYGYTF
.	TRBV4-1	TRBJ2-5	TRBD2	TGCGCCAGCAGCCAACTCGGACTAGCGGGACAAGAGACCCAGTACTTC	CASSQLGLAGQETQYF
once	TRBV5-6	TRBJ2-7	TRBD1	TGTGCCAGCAGCTTGTGGACAGGGGACGAGCAGTACTTC	CASSLWTGDEQYF
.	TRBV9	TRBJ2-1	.	TGTGCCAGCAGCGCCCTCTCCGGCGAGCAGTTCTTC	CASSALSGEQFF
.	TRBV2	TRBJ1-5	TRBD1	TGTGCCAGCGCCGGACAGGGCAAGATAAATCAGCCCCAGCATTTT	CASAGQGKINQPQHF
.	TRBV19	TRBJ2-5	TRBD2	TGTGCCAGTAGTATAGAAGCGGGAGTTGGGGAGACCCAGTACTTC	CASSIEAGVGETQYF
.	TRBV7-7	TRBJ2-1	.	TGTGCCAGCAGCACCCCCCCTTACAATGAGCAGTTCTTC	CASSTPPYNEQFF
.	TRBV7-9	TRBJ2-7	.	TGTGCCAGCAGTGTTAGTGAGGGACGGGACGAGCAGTACTTC	CASSVSEGRDEQYF
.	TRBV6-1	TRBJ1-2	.	TGTGCCAGCAGTCGAGGGGAGACCTTCTATGGCTACACCTTC	CASSRGETFYGYTF
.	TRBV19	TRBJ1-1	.	TGTGCCAGTAGTATAGCCTGGATGAACACTGAAGCTTTCTTT	CASSIAWMNTEAFF
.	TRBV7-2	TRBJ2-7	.	TGTGCCAGCAGCTTTGGACAGACCTACGAGCAGTACTTC	CASSFGQTYEQYF
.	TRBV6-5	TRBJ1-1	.	TGTGCCAGCAGGGTGAACACTGAAGCTTTCTTT	CASRVNTEAFF
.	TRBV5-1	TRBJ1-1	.	TGCGCCAGCAGCTTACAGTGGGGAACTGAAGCTTTCTTT	CASSLQWGTEAFF
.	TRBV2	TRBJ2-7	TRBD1	TGTGCCAGCAGTTCAGGGACAGGGGGGTACGAGCAGTACTTC	CASSSGTGGYEQYF
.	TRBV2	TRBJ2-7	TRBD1	TGTGCCAGCAGTGAGCTGGGACAGGGGGGCTCCGAGCAGTACTTC	CASSELGQGGSEQYF
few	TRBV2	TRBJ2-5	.	TGTGCCAGCAGTGGGGGGGACACCGATCAAGAGACCCAGTACTTC	CASSGGDTDQETQYF
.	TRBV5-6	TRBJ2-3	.	TGTGCCAGCAGCTTTTTTTGGGGCACAGATACGCAGTATTTT	CASSFFWGTDTQYF
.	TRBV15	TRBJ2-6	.	TGTGCCACCAGCAGGAGGATGATCTCTGGGGCCAACGTCCTGACTTTC	CATSRRMISGANVLTF
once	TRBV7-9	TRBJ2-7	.	TGTGCCAGCAGCCCGGGACTGCTGCTCTCCTACGAGCAGTACTTC	CASSPGLLLSYEQYF
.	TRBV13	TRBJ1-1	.	TGTGCCAGCAGCCCCCCAGAAGGGGCTGTGGTCGACACTGAAGCTTTCTTT	CASSPPEGAVVDTEAFF